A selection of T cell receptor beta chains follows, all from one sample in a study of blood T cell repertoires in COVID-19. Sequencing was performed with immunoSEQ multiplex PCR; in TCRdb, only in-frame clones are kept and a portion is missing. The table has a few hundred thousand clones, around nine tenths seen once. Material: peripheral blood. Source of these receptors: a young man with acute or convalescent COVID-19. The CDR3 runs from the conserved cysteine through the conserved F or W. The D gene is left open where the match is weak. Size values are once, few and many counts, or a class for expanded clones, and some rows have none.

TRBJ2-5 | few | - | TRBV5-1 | CASSPGGPRQETQYF
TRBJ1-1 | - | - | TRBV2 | CASSERDTLNTEAFF
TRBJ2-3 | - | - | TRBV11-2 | CASSLNYPSTDTQYF
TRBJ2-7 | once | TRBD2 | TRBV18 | CASRSLAGGSWEQYF
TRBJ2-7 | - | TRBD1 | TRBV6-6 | CASSPTNRGNYEQYF
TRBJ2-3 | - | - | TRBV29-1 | CSVGHLSTDTQYF
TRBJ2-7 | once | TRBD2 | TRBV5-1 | CASSLAGGRIHEQYF
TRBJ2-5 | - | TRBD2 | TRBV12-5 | CASGLVLLSGGETQYF
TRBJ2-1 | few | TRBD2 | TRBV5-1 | CASSFGGGNEQFF
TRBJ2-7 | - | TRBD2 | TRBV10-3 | CAISEGREGPYEQYF
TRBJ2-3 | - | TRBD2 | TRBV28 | CASSLSGGARDTQYF
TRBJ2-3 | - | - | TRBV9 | CASSVAPDRTDTQYF
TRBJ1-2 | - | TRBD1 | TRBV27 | CASSPTQGSGNYGYTF
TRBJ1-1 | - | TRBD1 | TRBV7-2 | CASSRLDREGTEAFF
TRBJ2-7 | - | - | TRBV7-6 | CASSSETQGGQYF